A selection of T cell receptor beta chains follows, all from one sample in a study of CD8 T cells in Susac syndrome. Via MiXCR, TCRdb re-called the immunoSEQ multiplex PCR reads, giving one row per CDR3 protein. The table shows 250,000 to 300,000 distinct CDR3 sequences, with about 88% occurring only once. The sequenced sample consisted of CD8+ T cells from PBMCs. These receptors all come from a human donor with multiple sclerosis. CDR3s include the opening cysteine and the closing phenylalanine or tryptophan. A D gene is named only where the DNA matches it firmly. Size tells how often a clone was seen (once, few, many) or the class of an expanded clone, and some rows leave it out.

v_gene	j_gene	abundance	d_gene	CDR3nt	CDR3aa
TRBV30	TRBJ2-3	-	TRBD1	TGTGCCTGGAGTCACGGACAGGGTACAGATACGCAGTATTTT	CAWSHGQGTDTQYF
TRBV4-1	TRBJ2-5	-	-	TGCGCCAGCAGCCAAGATCCCACAGGAGAAGAGACCCAGTACTTC	CASSQDPTGEETQYF
TRBV7-2	TRBJ2-7	-	-	TGTGCCAGCAGCACCCTTTTGGGGCAGTACTTC	CASSTLLGQYF
TRBV7-2	TRBJ2-1	-	TRBD2	TGTGCCAGCAGCTTAGATTTAGCGGGAGTCTCCTACAATGAGCAGTTCTTC	CASSLDLAGVSYNEQFF
TRBV27	TRBJ2-7	-	TRBD2	TGTGCCAGCAGTCTAGCGGGGCGCTCCTTGGAGCAGTACTTC	CASSLAGRSLEQYF
TRBV9	TRBJ2-2	once	-	TGTGCCAGCAGCGCGGGACTGACGGCCGGGGAGCTGTTTTTT	CASSAGLTAGELFF
TRBV20-1	TRBJ2-2	-	-	TGCAGTGCTAGAGATCGGACGGGATATACCGGGGAGCTGTTTTTT	CSARDRTGYTGELFF
TRBV30	TRBJ1-4	-	TRBD1	TGTGCCTGGGGGGACAGTAATGAAAAACTGTTTTTT	CAWGDSNEKLFF
TRBV20-1	TRBJ2-1	-	TRBD1	TGCAGTGCTAGAGGGGACAGGGGGACCAATGAGCAGTTCTTC	CSARGDRGTNEQFF
TRBV6-2/TRBV6-3	TRBJ1-5	few	TRBD1	TGTGCCAGCAGCCCGGGACAGGGATATCAGCCCCAGCATTTT	CASSPGQGYQPQHF
TRBV19	TRBJ2-1	-	-	TGTGCCAGCAAGAAGGGAACCAGAGGTTACAATGAGCAGTTCTTC	CASKKGTRGYNEQFF
TRBV4-1	TRBJ2-3	-	-	TGCGCCAGCAGCCAAGAATCCGGCACCCCAGATACGCAGTATTTT	CASSQESGTPDTQYF
TRBV10-3	TRBJ1-1	-	-	TGTGCCATCAGTGAGTCCGGGGGACACTTAAACACTGAAGCTTTCTTT	CAISESGGHLNTEAFF
TRBV12-3/TRBV12-4	TRBJ2-7	-	-	TGTGCCAGCAGTTTAGGGGTTTTAGCCTCCTACGAGCAGTACTTC	CASSLGVLASYEQYF
TRBV2	TRBJ2-7	-	-	TGTGCCAGCAGTGAATTGCCCAGATACGAGCAGTACTTC	CASSELPRYEQYF
TRBV30	TRBJ2-3	-	-	TGTGCCTGGAGTGTCAGTGCATCCCTCGCGACGCAGTATTTT	CAWSVSASLATQYF
TRBV29-1	TRBJ1-2	-	-	TGCAGCGCCAGAGAATCAGGGCAGAGGGATGGCTACACCTTC	CSARESGQRDGYTF
TRBV4-3	TRBJ2-7	-	-	TGCGCCAGCAGCCAAGGCGGGGACGGAACCTACGAGCAGTACTTC	CASSQGGDGTYEQYF
TRBV12-3/TRBV12-4	TRBJ2-2	-	TRBD1	TGTGCCAGCAGTTCAAAACAGGGGACCGGGGAGCTGTTTTTT	CASSSKQGTGELFF
TRBV9	TRBJ2-3	-	TRBD2	TGTGCCAGCAGCGGCGGAATTGCGGGGGTTCCGACAGATACGCAGTATTTT	CASSGGIAGVPTDTQYF
TRBV9	TRBJ2-7	-	TRBD2	TGTGCCAGCAGCACAGGACTAGCGGGGGCTGACGAGCAGTACTTC	CASSTGLAGADEQYF
TRBV7-2	TRBJ1-2	-	-	TGTGCCAGCAGCCCCGAGAGGGTCCAAGGAGGCTACACCTTC	CASSPERVQGGYTF
TRBV2	TRBJ2-7	-	-	TGTGCCAGCAGTGAAGCGCCAGACACTTCCTACGAGCAGTACTTC	CASSEAPDTSYEQYF
TRBV27	TRBJ2-1	-	TRBD2	TGTGCCAGCAGGTTGTGGACTAGCGCCCACAATGAGCAGTTCTTC	CASRLWTSAHNEQFF
TRBV5-1	TRBJ1-5	-	-	TGCGCCAGCCGACCGGGGGGTATCGATCAGCCCCAGCATTTT	CASRPGGIDQPQHF
TRBV3-1	TRBJ2-7	-	-	TGTGCCAGCAGCCAAGGGGTAGTGAAGGGGAACTACGAGCAGTACTTC	CASSQGVVKGNYEQYF
TRBV2	TRBJ2-4	-	-	TGTGCCAGCGTCGAGGAAGCCAAAAACATTCAGTACTTC	CASVEEAKNIQYF
TRBV19	TRBJ1-1	-	-	TGTGCCAGTACCGGGGACATGGGCACTGAAGCTTTCTTT	CASTGDMGTEAFF
TRBV7-9	TRBJ2-7	-	-	TGTGCCAGCAGCCTATCAGGGGACCACGAGCAGTACTTC	CASSLSGDHEQYF
TRBV29-1	TRBJ2-1	-	-	TGCAGCGTTGGACTAGTAGCGCCTAATGAGCAGTTCTTC	CSVGLVAPNEQFF
TRBV4-2	TRBJ2-7	-	-	TGTGCCAGCAGCCAAGAGGGAGAGGGGGGACTCTCCTACGAGCAGTACTTC	CASSQEGEGGLSYEQYF
TRBV12-3/TRBV12-4	TRBJ2-2	-	TRBD2	TGTGCCACCAGGGGGCTAGCGGGAGGGAACACCGGGGAGCTGTTTTTT	CATRGLAGGNTGELFF
TRBV13	TRBJ2-3	once	-	TGTGCCAGCAGCATAGCCGGATTTGACGCAGATACGCAGTATTTT	CASSIAGFDADTQYF
TRBV20-1	TRBJ2-5	-	-	TGCAGTGCTAGAGTCGCATTCCAAGAGACCCAGTACTTC	CSARVAFQETQYF
TRBV30	TRBJ1-5	-	TRBD1	TGTGCCGTCTCGGGGGGACAGAGCAATCAGCCCCAGCATTTT	CAVSGGQSNQPQHF
TRBV4-2	TRBJ2-7	-	TRBD2	TGTGCCAGCAGCCAACCTTGGGGACTAGCTGCAACCTACGAGCAGTACTTC	CASSQPWGLAATYEQYF
TRBV7-9	TRBJ2-7	once	-	TGTGCCAGCAGCTTCTCAGTCGACGAGCAGTACTTC	CASSFSVDEQYF
TRBV9	TRBJ1-4	-	-	TGTGCCAGCAGCGGACAGGACGGCCGGGAAAAACTGTTTTTT	CASSGQDGREKLFF
TRBV20-1	TRBJ1-5	-	TRBD1	TGCAGTGCAAAAATGGGACAGCTCAAATCATGGCCCCAGCATTTT	CSAKMGQLKSWPQHF
TRBV29-1	TRBJ2-2	few	-	TGCAGCGTTCCCGGGACACCGAACACCGGGGAGCTGTTTTTT	CSVPGTPNTGELFF
TRBV29-1	TRBJ2-1	once	-	TGCAGCGTTGGGAGGGTTGGGAATGAGCAGTTCTTC	CSVGRVGNEQFF
TRBV10-3	TRBJ1-5	-	-	TGTGCCATCAGTGATAATCTAGGAAACCTACAGCCCCAGCATTTT	CAISDNLGNLQPQHF
TRBV20-1	TRBJ2-1	-	-	TGCAGTGCTAGAGGTGCCCTAGCAAGCAATGAGCAGTTCTTC	CSARGALASNEQFF
TRBV11-2	TRBJ1-5	few	TRBD1	TGTGCCAGCAGAGCGGACAGGGTCAATCAGCCCCAGCATTTT	CASRADRVNQPQHF
TRBV12-3/TRBV12-4	TRBJ1-1	-	-	TGTGCCAGCAGTTTAGGGGACGGGGTGAACACTGAAGCTTTCTTT	CASSLGDGVNTEAFF
TRBV7-7	TRBJ2-5	-	TRBD1	TGTGCTAGCAGCTTAGCGACAGGGCAGCCCCAAGAGACCCAGTACTTC	CASSLATGQPQETQYF
TRBV12-3/TRBV12-4	TRBJ2-5	-	TRBD1	TGTGCCAGCAGCCCCAGGGGGTCTAGCCGGCAAGAGACCCAGTACTTC	CASSPRGSSRQETQYF
TRBV4-1	TRBJ2-7	-	-	TGCGCCAGCAGCCAAGATGTTCACAGCCCCTACGAGCAGTACTTC	CASSQDVHSPYEQYF
TRBV21-1	TRBJ2-3	once	-	TGTGCCGTACAAAGCGGGGGTAGGACAGATACGCAGTATTTT	CAVQSGGRTDTQYF
TRBV18	TRBJ2-5	-	-	TGTGCCAGCTCACAGCAAGAGACCCAGTACTTC	CASSQQETQYF
TRBV4-2	TRBJ1-6	-	-	TGTGCCAGCAGCCAAGAGGTAGGAGGGGGTAATTCACCCCTCCACTTT	CASSQEVGGGNSPLHF
TRBV15	TRBJ2-3	-	TRBD1	TGTGCCACCAGCAGAGATCCCGGACAGGGGGCGGATACGCAGTATTTT	CATSRDPGQGADTQYF
TRBV9	TRBJ2-2	once	-	TGTGCCAGCAGCGGAGCCCCCGGGACCCTTGAAACCGGGGAGCTGTTTTTT	CASSGAPGTLETGELFF
TRBV27	TRBJ2-5	-	TRBD2	TGTGCCAGCAGCCCAGTGAGTTGGGGGACTAGCGAGCAAGAGACCCAGTACTTC	CASSPVSWGTSEQETQYF
TRBV4-1	TRBJ2-1	-	-	TGCGCCAGCAGCCACCCCGGGTCAGAATACAATGAGCAGTTCTTC	CASSHPGSEYNEQFF
TRBV4-1	TRBJ2-6	few	-	TGCGCCAGCAGCCAGGGGGCTGGGGCCAACGTCCTGACTTTC	CASSQGAGANVLTF
TRBV9	TRBJ2-2	-	TRBD1	TGTGCCAGCAGCCCCCGGACAGGGGATAGGAGCGGGGAGCTGTTTTTT	CASSPRTGDRSGELFF